The 16 T cell receptor beta chains below were found in one sample sequenced in a study of cytomegalovirus exposure and HLA in healthy donors. In the PCR, 60 Vbeta and 13 Jbeta primers were used. Some clones are missing from TCRdb's copy, which holds only in-frame ones; the method was immunoSEQ multiplex PCR. Of over 150,000 clones listed, more than 60% are singletons. Sequenced material: PBMCs. These receptors were taken from a woman aged 60-75 years in good health and CMV-seropositive.

J is TRBJ1-1 and V is TRBV28; weak D call: TRBD1 (5 bases). This CDR3 is built from 17 residues. The V end lost 8 bases, the J end lost 0 bases, and 22 bases lay between the germline ends. Germline-derived CDR1 and CDR2 are MDHEN and SYDVKM. Here the CDR3 DNA reads TGTGCCAGCCTCCCCCCAGACTACGGGGGTATGAACACTGAAGCTTTCTTT. This gives the protein CASLPPDYGGMNTEAFF.

On this clone: The junction departs from the called germline gene at one end, perhaps through a read error. CDR3 DNA: TGTGCTAGCAGCTTAAGAGGGTCCGGGGAGCTGTTTTTT. Its protein product is CASSLRGSGELFF. The chain couples TRBV7-7 to TRBJ2-2; tentatively, D is TRBD2 (5 bases). CDR3 size: 13 residues. Germline lookup yields CDR1 SSHAT and CDR2 FNYEAQ (reference sequence).

The chain employs TRBV19 and TRBJ2-7; 8 bases are shared with TRBD1. V lost 3 bases, J lost 3 bases, and 7 bases stayed unmatched. The CDR3 runs 15 residues. Germline CDR1 LNHDA, CDR2 SQIVND (reference sequence). The CDR3 region is CASSIGDRGFYEQYF. The CDR3 DNA reads TGTGCCAGTAGTATCGGTGACAGGGGTTTCTACGAGCAGTACTTC.

Concerning this clone: This sample includes further DNA sequences coding for the same CDR3. This chain joins TRBV5-6 and TRBJ2-1, with 10 bases that match TRBD1. Germline V gene sequence: CDR1 SGHDT, CDR2 YYEEEE. CDR3 length equals 13 residues. J gave up 9 bases and V 0 bases, and 0 bases lay outside the gene matches. CDR3 sequence (DNA): TGTGCCAGCAGCTTGGGGACAGGGGGTGAGCAGTTCTTC. Protein: CASSLGTGGEQFF. The complete variable domain, with remaining parts taken from reference TRBV5-6 and TRBJ2-1, reads DAGVTQSPTHLIKTRGQQVTLRCSPKSGHDTVSWYQQALGQGPQFIFQYYEEEERQRGNFPDRFSGHQFPNYSSELNVNALLLGDSALYLCASSLGTGGEQFFGPGTRLTVL.

The V call is TRBV7-8, the J call TRBJ2-1; 13 bases fit TRBD2. The V gene end was trimmed by 3 bases and the J gene end by 13 bases; junction bases not matched to a gene: 9. Germline CDR1 is SGHVS and CDR2 is FQNEAQ. There are 15 residues in the CDR3. The CDR3 loop is CASSFTSGREVGQFF. The CDR3 DNA is TGTGCCAGCAGCTTCACTAGCGGGAGGGAGGTGGGACAGTTCTTC.

The V gene is TRBV9, the J gene TRBJ1-4; maybe TRBD1 (5 bases). Germline V CDR1 and CDR2: SGDLS, YYNGEE. CDR3 length equals 15 residues. V was clipped by 0 bases and J by 7 bases, with 13 bases between them. The chain's CDR3 is CASSVGTGATEKLFF. The CDR3 nucleotides read TGTGCCAGCAGCGTAGGTACAGGTGCGACTGAAAAACTGTTTTTT. Full variable domain (missing parts from reference TRBV9 and TRBJ1-4): DSGVTQTPKHLITATGQRVTLRCSPRSGDLSVYWYQQSLDQGLQFLIQYYNGEERAKGNILERFSAQQFPDLHSELNLSSLELGDSALYFCASSVGTGATEKLFFGSGTQLSVL.

The V and J genes are TRBV15 and TRBJ2-5; D gene unclear. CDR1 is LNHNV and CDR2 is YYDKDF in the germline V gene (reference sequence). Trimming left V 3 bases short and J 5 bases short, with 10 bases between. This CDR3 spans 13 amino acids. CDR3 in DNA: TGTGCCACCAGCAGGATGAAAGCGGAGACCCAGTACTTC. It translates to CATSRMKAETQYF.

The chain couples TRBV9 to TRBJ1-3, with D perhaps TRBD1 (5 bases). Germline V gene lookup returns CDR1 SGDLS and CDR2 YYNGEE. The ends were cut back, 1 base at V and 4 bases at J, with 15 bases in the middle. CDR3 size: 16 residues. CDR3 nucleotides: TGTGCCAGCAGCGTATCATTGGGACTCCAGGGAAACACCATATATTTT. Protein product: CASSVSLGLQGNTIYF.

The chain combines TRBV2 with TRBJ1-5, with no clear D. The CDR3 runs to 14 residues. Germline V lookup: CDR1 SNHLY, CDR2 FYNNEI. V was trimmed by 1 base and J by 2 bases, leaving 6 bases between them. CDR3 region: CASSEGQGNQPQHF. In DNA form, the CDR3 reads TGTGCCAGCAGTGAAGGGCAGGGCAATCAGCCCCAGCATTTT.

This rearrangement joins TRBV28 to TRBJ2-7, with 9 nucleotides matching TRBD2. The CDR3 has 16 amino acids. V dropped 6 bases and J dropped 0; count of bases not matched to a gene: 9. Germline V gene sequence: CDR1 MDHEN, CDR2 SYDVKM. CDR3 sequence reads: CASSRGTSLSSYEQYF. In nucleotides, the CDR3 is TGTGCCAGCAGCCGGGGGACTAGCTTGAGCTCCTACGAGCAGTACTTC.

The genes are TRBV19 and TRBJ2-5, with 7 bases that match TRBD2. V gave up 5 bases and J gave up 7 bases; unmatched junction bases: 1. Germline assignment: CDR1 LNHDA and CDR2 SQIVND (reference sequence). The CDR3 length is 11 residues. The CDR3 DNA follows: TGTGCCAGTAGTGGGGGGGGGACCCAGTACTTC. It translates to CASSGGGTQYF.

The chain employs TRBV19 and TRBJ1-6; 7 nucleotides match TRBD1. The CDR3 runs to 15 residues. Losses at the gene ends were 8 bases for V and 6 bases for J; bases not matched to a gene: 10. Germline loops: CDR1 LNHDA, CDR2 SQIVND (reference sequence). The CDR3 loop is CASHSPGQPNSPLHF. DNA of the CDR3: TGTGCCAGTCATTCTCCGGGACAGCCTAATTCACCCCTCCACTTT.

The J gene is TRBJ2-5, the V gene TRBV2, with a weak D call TRBD2 (5 bases). The germline V and J ends were trimmed by 10 bases and 4 bases, with 19 bases remaining between them. The CDR3 extends over 14 amino acids. Per germline, CDR1 SNHLY and CDR2 FYNNEI. As DNA, the CDR3 is TGTGCCACCAAGGAGGAATCGGTAGGAGAGACCCAGTACTTC. This gives the protein CATKEESVGETQYF.

This clone was seen more than once but under ten times. The chain recombines TRBV6-6 with TRBJ2-7; 9 positions match TRBD2. CDR1 MNHNY and CDR2 SVGAGI come from the germline V gene (reference sequence). The CDR3 totals 16 residues. After removal of 7 bases from V and 7 bases from J, the junction contained 17 bases not matched to a gene. CDR3: CASTIGAAGGHGEQYF. The CDR3 coding sequence is TGTGCCAGCACCATTGGAGCTGCGGGGGGGCATGGTGAGCAGTACTTC.

The V and J genes are TRBV7-6 and TRBJ2-7; 10 nucleotides align to TRBD2. V was pared by 5 bases and J by 1 base, with 2 bases of the junction left unmatched. Germline V gene lookup returns CDR1 SGHVS and CDR2 FNYEAQ. This CDR3 contains 14 residues. CDR3 nucleotides: TGTGCCAGCAGCCGGACTAGCGGTTCCTACGAGCAGTACTTC. Its translation is CASSRTSGSYEQYF.

The rearrangement links TRBV7-2 to TRBJ1-1; no reliable D call. CDR1 and CDR2 from the germline V gene are SGHTA and FQGNSA. This CDR3 region has 13 residues. Deletions cut 5 bases from V and 2 bases from J, with 9 bases between. The DNA of the CDR3 is TGTGCCAGCAGCCTGACAAGTAACACTGAAGCTTTCTTT. It translates to CASSLTSNTEAFF.